Listed here are 21 T cell receptor beta chains from one sample, sequenced in a study of T cells in Graves' hyperthyroidism and ophthalmopathy. RNA transcripts gave rise to amplified TCR beta CDR3 regions. A first-round RT-PCR of the TCR CDR3 used the HTBI primer set. TCRdb reprocessed the multiplex PCR reads with MiXCR, giving one entry per CDR3 protein. The sample has approximately 700,000 distinct CDR3 sequences, roughly 17% seen once. Sequenced input: blood. These receptors all stem from a man aged 18 to 29 with Graves' hyperthyroidism.

CDR3 sequence reads: CSATRGVGPQHF. In nucleotides, the CDR3 is TGCAGTGCTACCAGGGGAGTTGGACCCCAGCATTTT. This chain uses TRBV20-1 with TRBJ1-5, with a weak D call TRBD1 (6 bases). This CDR3 is built from 12 residues. Trimming left V 4 bases short and J 10 bases short, with 14 bases between. Germline V CDR1 and CDR2: DFQATT, SNEGSKA (reference sequence).

This clonotype was counted at least ten times. The chain employs TRBV30 and TRBJ2-7, with 8 bases matching TRBD2. Germline V gene sequence: CDR1 GTSNPN, CDR2 SVGIG (reference sequence). V was clipped by 0 bases and J by 2 bases; unmatched bases: 3. CDR3 length: 14 residues. The CDR3 sequence is CAWSVLGRAYEQYF. The DNA of the CDR3 is TGTGCCTGGAGTGTACTCGGGAGGGCCTACGAGCAGTACTTC.

In its sample, this clonotype was seen many times. This chain uses TRBV28 with TRBJ2-6; D is unresolved. Germline V gives CDR1 MDHEN, CDR2 SYDVKM. This CDR3 is 16 amino acids long. Trimming left V 1 base short and J 0 bases short, with 7 bases between. CDR3 in amino acids: CASSLYTDSGANVLTF. CDR3 bases: TGTGCCAGCAGTTTATACACGGACTCTGGGGCCAACGTCCTGACTTTC.

This rearrangement joins TRBV7-9 to TRBJ1-5, with D possibly TRBD1 on 6 matching bases. Trimming cost V 0 bases and J 3 bases, with 9 bases left between them. This CDR3 is built from 15 residues. Germline CDR1 reads SEHNR; CDR2 reads FQNEAQ (reference sequence). The CDR3 reads CASSLAGGINQPQHF. In nucleotides, the CDR3 is TGTGCCAGCAGCTTAGCAGGGGGGATCAATCAGCCCCAGCATTTT.

This chain links TRBV3-1 with TRBJ2-7; 7 bases fit TRBD1. J was trimmed by 2 bases and V by 2 bases; bases with no gene match: 6. In germline, CDR1 is LGHDT, CDR2 YNNKEL (reference sequence). The CDR3 has 15 residues. The CDR3 DNA reads TGTGCCAGCAGCCAATTTAGACAGGGACCCTACGAGCAGTACTTC. Translated: CASSQFRQGPYEQYF.

In this sample, this clonotype turned up many times. The chain has TRBV30 and TRBJ2-7; D is possibly TRBD1 (7 bases). V lost 5 bases, J lost 3 bases, and 14 bases lay in between. CDR1 is GTSNPN, CDR2 SVGIG, per germline (reference sequence). The CDR3 extends over 13 amino acids. The CDR3 loop reads CAWAGQGGYEQYF. In DNA, the CDR3 is TGTGCCTGGGCGGGCCAGGGGGGCTACGAGCAGTACTTC.

The chain carries TRBV10-3 and TRBJ2-1, with 11 bases matching TRBD2. Unmatched junction bases numbered 10, after V lost 4 bases and J lost 5 bases. The CDR3 is 17 residues long. Germline assignment: CDR1 ENHRY and CDR2 SYGVKD. The CDR3 here is CAISAPTSGMANNEQFF. DNA of the CDR3: TGTGCCATCAGTGCTCCGACTAGCGGGATGGCCAACAATGAGCAGTTCTTC.

The sample holds a few counts of this clonotype. The rearrangement uses TRBV6-1 and TRBJ2-7, with D unclear. Trimming left V 7 bases short and J 4 bases short, with 11 bases between. This CDR3 spans 12 amino acids. Germline loops: CDR1 MNHNS, CDR2 SASEGT. As DNA, the CDR3 is TGTGCCAGCACCGCTGACCGATACGAGCAGTACTTC. Its translation is CASTADRYEQYF.

A few counts support this clonotype. The chain recombines TRBV11-2 with TRBJ2-1; 7 nucleotides line up with TRBD2. This CDR3 contains 13 residues. The germline V gene has CDR1 SGHAT and CDR2 FQNNGV. J lost 12 bases, V lost 3 bases, and 8 bases had no gene match. The CDR3 bases are TGTGCCAGCAGCTTTTGGCCGGGGAGGGGGCAGTTCTTC. Protein product: CASSFWPGRGQFF.

This clonotype was seen ten or more times. V and J are TRBV12-3 or TRBV12-4 and TRBJ2-1; D may be TRBD1 (6 bases). CDR3 size: 14 residues. V shed 8 bases and J shed 2 bases, with 13 bases lying between them. In nucleotides, the CDR3 is TGTGCCAGCGCCCCCGGGACAACCTACAATGAGCAGTTCTTC. Encoded protein: CASAPGTTYNEQFF.

The chain uses TRBV12-3 or TRBV12-4 and TRBJ2-2, with TRBD1 as a possible D gene (5 bases). V shed 6 bases and J shed 2 bases, with 13 bases lying between them. The length of the CDR3 is 15 residues. Here the CDR3 DNA reads TGTGCCAGCAGCCGGACATTGAAAAACACCGGGGAGCTGTTTTTT. Translating it yields CASSRTLKNTGELFF.

This clonotype was counted a few times. The chain uses TRBV6-2 or TRBV6-3 and TRBJ2-3, with TRBD2 matching over 10 bases. Germline lookup yields CDR1 MNHEY and CDR2 SVGEGT. V was pared by 2 bases and J by 4 bases, with 3 bases of the junction left unmatched. The CDR3 is made up of 15 amino acids. CDR3 DNA: TGTGCCAGCAGTTACGCTCTAGCGGGGGCAGATACGCAGTATTTT. It is translated as CASSYALAGADTQYF.

There are many counts of this clonotype. The chain carries TRBV28 and TRBJ2-7; no definite D call. From germline, CDR1 is MDHEN and CDR2 SYDVKM. The CDR3 length is 14 residues. V shed 5 bases and J shed 1 base, with 12 bases lying between them. In DNA, the CDR3 is TGTGCCAGCAGTCGGGTCAGGTTTTCCTACGAGCAGTACTTC. Translated: CASSRVRFSYEQYF.

Of note for this clonotype: One junction end disagrees with the germline gene, perhaps due to a read error. The rearrangement joins TRBV19 to TRBJ1-3; possible D gene TRBD1, 6 bases. Germline CDR1 reads LNHDA; CDR2 reads SQIVND (reference sequence). The CDR3 sequence is 17 residues long. The chain's CDR3 is CASSIRGSARSGSTIYF. The CDR3 DNA follows: TGTGCCAGTAGTATAAGGGGGTCAGCACGCTCTGGAAGCACCATATATTTT. Based on the CDR3 plus reference TRBV19 and TRBJ1-3, the full variable domain is DGGITQSPKYLFRKEGQNVTLSCEQNLNHDAMYWYRQDPGQGLRLIYYSQIVNDFQKGDIAEGYSVSREKKESFPLTVTSAQKNPTAFYLCASSIRGSARSGSTIYFGEGSWLTVV.

The rearrangement uses TRBV9 and TRBJ2-3, with D perhaps TRBD2 (6 bases). CDR1 is SGDLS and CDR2 is YYNGEE in the germline V gene. V was clipped by 1 base and J by 1 base, with 16 bases between them. CDR3 length: 17 amino acids. CDR3 bases: TGTGCCAGCAGCGTATCGTCGCGGGGAGGTGGCACAGATACGCAGTATTTT. Translating gives CASSVSSRGGGTDTQYF. Combining the CDR3 with reference TRBV9 and TRBJ2-3 gives the whole variable domain DSGVTQTPKHLITATGQRVTLRCSPRSGDLSVYWYQQSLDQGLQFLIQYYNGEERAKGNILERFSAQQFPDLHSELNLSSLELGDSALYFCASSVSSRGGGTDTQYFGPGTRLTVL.

A remark on this clonotype: A much larger clone lies one base from this, so it may be a read error. The chain is built from TRBV7-8 and TRBJ2-7, with 7 nucleotides matching TRBD2. This CDR3 has 16 residues. Germline assignment: CDR1 SGHVS and CDR2 FQNEAQ. This CDR3 is CASSLVPSGGSYERYF. For the CDR3, the DNA is TGTGCCAGCAGCTTAGTTCCTAGCGGAGGCTCCTACGAGCGGTACTTC. The full variable domain, in which reference TRBV7-8 and TRBJ2-7 provide the parts outside the CDR3, is GAGVSQSPRYKVAKRGQDVALRCDPISGHVSLFWYQQALGQGPEFLTYFQNEAQLDKSGLPSDRFFAERPEGSVSTLKIQRTQQEDSAVYLCASSLVPSGGSYERYFGPGTRLTVT.

Remarks on this clonotype: One junction end does not reproduce the germline sequence, and a read error may be involved. This chain links TRBV6-5 with TRBJ2-5, with 7 bases identical to TRBD1. CDR1 and CDR2 (germline): MNHEY, SVGAGI. This CDR3 spans 18 amino acids. The CDR3 spells CASSYRESEGAVQETQCF. The CDR3 bases are TGTGCCAGCAGTTACCGCGAGAGTGAGGGGGCCGTCCAAGAGACCCAGTGCTTC.

The V gene is TRBV7-3, the J gene TRBJ1-3; D unresolved. This CDR3 is 15 amino acids long. The germline V and J ends were trimmed by 5 bases and 4 bases, with 15 bases remaining between them. The germline V gene has CDR1 SGHTA and CDR2 FQGTGA. The CDR3 sequence: CASSPSSIPGNTIYF. CDR3 in DNA: TGTGCCAGCAGCCCTTCGTCGATACCCGGAAACACCATATATTTT.

This clonotype has at least ten counts. This chain links TRBV24-1 with TRBJ2-7; D is uncertain. The V end lost 5 bases, the J end lost 2 bases, and 9 bases lay between the germline ends. CDR1 and CDR2 from the germline V gene are KGHDR and SFDVKD. The CDR3 length is 13 residues. The CDR3 nucleotides are TGTGCCACCAGTGTCGAGTTGGCCTACGAGCAGTACTTC. Amino acids: CATSVELAYEQYF.

The chain couples TRBV7-9 to TRBJ1-4; D possibly corresponds to TRBD1 (6 bases). V lost 3 bases and J lost 8, with 10 bases in between. CDR1 is SEHNR, CDR2 FQNEAQ, per germline (reference sequence). The CDR3 has 13 residues. The CDR3 is CASSFVTGEKLFF. CDR3 bases: TGTGCCAGCAGCTTCGTAACAGGGGAAAAACTGTTTTTT.

As to this clonotype: Just one base apart from a much larger clone, this may be a read error. The gene calls are TRBV2 and TRBJ2-1, with TRBD2 matching 8 bases. This CDR3 contains 16 residues. Germline V CDR1 and CDR2: SNHLY, FYNNEI. Trimming took 4 bases from V and 8 from J; bases not matched to a gene: 13. The CDR3 DNA sequence: TGTGCCAGCAGTGCTTACGGGATTAGCGGGATTCATGAGCAGTTCTTC. It specifies CASSAYGISGIHEQFF.